One and the same sample provided the 31 T cell receptor beta chains below, sequenced in a study of identifying expanded T cells in peripheral blood. Method: immunoSEQ multiplex PCR; TCRdb's copy keeps in-frame clones and lacks some. The sample includes approximately 100,000 clones, around nine tenths of them seen just once. Sequencing was done on a sample of blood. These receptors were collected from a person aged 18-70 years in good health.

CDR3 nucleotide sequence: TGTGCCAGCAGTCTACAGGGGGCATTGTATGGCTACACCTTC. Amino acids: CASSLQGALYGYTF. V is TRBV7-2 and J is TRBJ1-2; 9 positions match TRBD1. Germline CDR1 is SGHTA and CDR2 is FQGNSA. The CDR3 consists of 14 residues. Trimming cost V 6 bases and J 5 bases; bases outside gene matches: 7.

The gene calls are TRBV4-1 and TRBJ1-1, with D tentatively TRBD1 (6 bases). This CDR3 contains 15 residues. V was cut by 7 bases and J by 0 bases, with 15 bases left in between. The V gene's germline CDR1 is MGHRA and CDR2 YSYEKL. The CDR3 sequence is CASIDNRAMNTEAFF. CDR3 sequence (DNA): TGCGCCAGCATCGACAACAGGGCGATGAACACTGAAGCTTTCTTT.

This chain uses TRBV28 with TRBJ1-4; TRBD1 matches 10 bases. Germline CDR1 and CDR2: MDHEN and SYDVKM. This CDR3 is built from 15 residues. Germline trimming cut 5 bases from V and 8 bases from J; bases unmatched to any gene: 8. CDR3 region: CASSATGGVREKLFF. The CDR3 DNA reads TGTGCCAGCAGTGCGACAGGGGGCGTTCGGGAAAAACTGTTTTTT.

The chain has TRBV7-9 and TRBJ2-7, with a possible D match to TRBD1 (5 bases). There are 12 residues in the CDR3. V was clipped by 4 bases and J by 3 bases, with 7 bases between them. Germline CDR1 and CDR2: SEHNR and FQNEAQ (reference sequence). CDR3 nucleotides: TGTGCCAGCAGCTCAGGGTTCTACGAGCAGTACTTC. Translation: CASSSGFYEQYF. Full variable domain (remainder filled in from reference TRBV7-9 and TRBJ2-7): DTGVSQNPRHKITKRGQNVTFRCDPISEHNRLYWYRQTLGQGPEFLTYFQNEAQLEKSRLLSDRFSAERPKGSFSTLEIQRTEQGDSAMYLCASSSGFYEQYFGPGTRLTVT.

The V gene is TRBV28, the J gene TRBJ2-5; D is unresolved. The V end was cut by 5 bases, the J end by 4 bases, with 14 bases between. Germline CDR1 MDHEN, CDR2 SYDVKM. The CDR3 has 14 amino acids. In nucleotides, the CDR3 is TGTGCCAGCAGTCCCTCTGGTCCGGGAGAGACCCAGTACTTC. As protein: CASSPSGPGETQYF.

Here the CDR3 reads CASEIGGGGELFF. The CDR3 coding sequence is TGTGCCAGTGAAATAGGAGGGGGCGGGGAGCTGTTTTTT. The J gene is TRBJ2-2, the V gene TRBV19; perhaps D is TRBD1 or TRBD2 (6 bases each). This CDR3 has 13 residues. Per the germline V gene, CDR1 is LNHDA and CDR2 is SQIVND (reference sequence). Trimming cost V 8 bases and J 7 bases, with 14 bases left between them.

This sequence joins TRBV19 and TRBJ2-5, with 9 bases fitting TRBD2. J was trimmed by 3 bases and V by 6 bases; bases with no gene match: 2. Germline loops: CDR1 LNHDA, CDR2 SQIVND (reference sequence). The CDR3 covers 13 residues. The CDR3 protein is CASSGLAKETQYF. CDR3 coding DNA: TGTGCCAGTAGCGGACTAGCGAAAGAGACCCAGTACTTC.

The chain joins TRBV14 to TRBJ1-1, with no clear D. Trimming removed 1 base from V and 10 bases from J, with 13 bases in between. The CDR3 spans 13 residues. Germline loops: CDR1 SGHDN, CDR2 FVKESK. This CDR3 reads CASSQVSAGGAFF. The CDR3 coding sequence is TGTGCCAGCAGCCAAGTCTCGGCAGGAGGAGCTTTCTTT.

This chain connects TRBV14 to TRBJ2-5; 9 nucleotides agree with TRBD2. Per germline, CDR1 SGHDN and CDR2 FVKESK. The CDR3 length is 17 residues. Germline trimming cut 2 bases from V and 4 bases from J; bases unmatched to any gene: 11. The CDR3 is CASSQILSAGGRETQYF. CDR3 bases: TGTGCCAGCAGCCAAATCCTGTCGGCGGGGGGGCGAGAGACCCAGTACTTC.

The genes are TRBV12-2 and TRBJ2-5; the table's D gene call, TRBD2, was not cross checked with the DNA. TRBV12-2 is tagged as a pseudogene. The CDR3 length is 16 residues. The CDR3 bases are TGTGCAAGTCGCTCCTCAACAAAAACTAGAAAGGGGACCCAGTACTTC. Its translation: CASRSSTKTRKGTQYF.

V and J are TRBV28 and TRBJ2-1; TRBD2 aligns across 8 bases. The CDR3 contains 14 residues. After removal of 8 bases from V and 4 bases from J, the junction contained 7 bases not matched to a gene. Germline V gene lookup returns CDR1 MDHEN and CDR2 SYDVKM. This CDR3 reads CASASGGAYNEQFF. DNA for the CDR3: TGTGCCAGCGCCTCCGGGGGGGCTTACAATGAGCAGTTCTTC. Combining the CDR3 with reference TRBV28 and TRBJ2-1 gives the whole variable domain DVKVTQSSRYLVKRTGEKVFLECVQDMDHENMFWYRQDPGLGLRLIYFSYDVKMKEKGDIPEGYSVSREKKERFSLILESASTNQTSMYLCASASGGAYNEQFFGPGTRLTVL.

V and J are TRBV20-1 and TRBJ2-7; no firm D call. V lost 4 bases and J 2 bases, leaving 6 bases between the germline ends. The CDR3 runs to 11 residues. Per the germline V gene, CDR1 is DFQATT and CDR2 is SNEGSKA (reference sequence). In nucleotides, the CDR3 is TGCAGTGCTAAGAAAGCCTACGAGCAGTACTTC. Translation gives CSAKKAYEQYF.

This chain uses TRBV18 with TRBJ2-1; 7 bases are a match to TRBD2. Per the germline V gene, CDR1 is KGHSH and CDR2 is LQKENI. The CDR3 runs 17 residues. Trimming removed 3 bases from V and 0 bases from J; junction bases left unmatched: 8. CDR3 loop: CASSPPPGGGSYNEQFF. For the CDR3, the DNA is TGTGCCAGCTCACCGCCTCCGGGGGGTGGCTCCTACAATGAGCAGTTCTTC.

V is TRBV12-5 and J is TRBJ2-7, with D tentatively TRBD2 (5 bases). CDR3 length: 18 residues. Looked up from germline, CDR1 is LGHNT and CDR2 is FRNRAP. V shed 3 bases and J shed 0 bases, with 21 bases lying between them. The CDR3 DNA is TGTGCTAGTGGTTTTACCCCGGACGGACTTACCTCCTCCTACGAGCAGTACTTC. Its translation: CASGFTPDGLTSSYEQYF.

The chain has TRBV13 and TRBJ1-5; a possible D gene is TRBD1 (6 bases). Germline CDR1 is PRHDT and CDR2 is FYEKMQ (reference sequence). V lost 4 bases and J lost 7, with 11 bases in between. CDR3 length: 13 residues. The CDR3 DNA follows: TGTGCCAGCAGCTCACAGGGACGGCAGCCCCAGCATTTT. This codes for CASSSQGRQPQHF.

This chain uses TRBV9 with TRBJ2-3; no definite D call. The CDR3 consists of 12 residues. V was trimmed by 0 bases and J by 9 bases, leaving 8 bases between them. Germline CDR1 reads SGDLS; CDR2 reads YYNGEE. The CDR3 loop reads CASSVESETQYF. In nucleotides, the CDR3 is TGTGCCAGCAGCGTAGAATCGGAGACGCAGTATTTT.

The rearrangement links TRBV28 to TRBJ1-2, with D perhaps matching TRBD1 (5 bases). Germline loops: CDR1 MDHEN, CDR2 SYDVKM. V shed 6 bases and J shed 3 bases, with 17 bases lying between them. This CDR3 comprises 15 residues. CDR3 sequence reads: CASSSSGQGDYGYTF. CDR3 in DNA: TGTGCCAGCAGCTCCTCGGGGCAGGGCGACTATGGCTACACCTTC.

The rearrangement joins TRBV5-1 to TRBJ2-7; 8 bases match TRBD1. After removal of 1 base from V and 4 bases from J, the junction contained 7 bases not matched to a gene. This CDR3 is built from 15 residues. Germline V gene data show CDR1 as SGHRS and CDR2 as YFSETQ. The CDR3, as DNA: TGCGCCAGCAGCTTGACAGGGGGAACTACGTACGAGCAGTACTTC. Its translation is CASSLTGGTTYEQYF.

The V and J genes are TRBV18 and TRBJ2-5, with D perhaps matching TRBD2 (6 bases). The CDR3 runs to 17 residues. Germline V gives CDR1 KGHSH, CDR2 LQKENI. V dropped 0 bases and J dropped 1 base, with 15 bases sitting between them. CDR3 nucleotide sequence: TGTGCCAGCTCACCACCGATACGGGGGACCCTCCAAGAGACCCAGTACTTC. Its protein product is CASSPPIRGTLQETQYF.

This chain uses TRBV6-1 with TRBJ2-7, with 7 nucleotides matching TRBD1. The germline gives CDR1 MNHNS, CDR2 SASEGT. The V segment lost 3 bases and the J segment 5 bases; nucleotides outside the gene matches: 7. This CDR3 has 14 amino acids. The CDR3 spells CASSETGFGHEQYF. CDR3 nucleotides: TGTGCCAGCAGTGAGACAGGGTTCGGCCACGAGCAGTACTTC.

J is TRBJ1-1 and V is TRBV7-9; D not resolved. Trimming removed 1 base from V and 0 bases from J, with 9 bases in between. The germline CDR1 and CDR2 sequences are SEHNR and FQNEAQ (reference sequence). The CDR3 spans 15 residues. The CDR3 sequence is CASSLGGRMNTEAFF. The CDR3, as DNA: TGTGCCAGCAGCTTAGGCGGCCGCATGAACACTGAAGCTTTCTTT.

The V gene is TRBV4-3, the J gene TRBJ1-2; D uncertain. The germline gives CDR1 LGHNA, CDR2 YSLEER. V dropped 0 bases and J dropped 4 bases, with 18 bases sitting between them. The CDR3 covers 17 residues. CDR3: CASSQELGSQPAYGYTF. The CDR3 nucleotides read TGCGCCAGCAGCCAAGAGTTGGGGTCACAACCGGCCTATGGCTACACCTTC.

This rearrangement joins TRBV5-1 to TRBJ2-7, with D perhaps TRBD2 (6 bases). This CDR3 has 14 residues. Germline CDR1 is SGHRS and CDR2 is YFSETQ. Trimming removed 5 bases from V and 3 bases from J, with 15 bases in between. In DNA form, the CDR3 reads TGCGCCAGCAGACTTTCCGGGAGCGACTACGAGCAGTACTTC. It specifies CASRLSGSDYEQYF. Filled out from reference TRBV5-1 and TRBJ2-7, the complete variable domain reads KAGVTQTPRYLIKTRGQQVTLSCSPISGHRSVSWYQQTPGQGLQFLFEYFSETQRNKGNFPGRFSGRQFSNSRSEMNVSTLELGDSALYLCASRLSGSDYEQYFGPGTRLTVT.

The rearrangement uses TRBV11-2 and TRBJ1-6, with D unclear. V shed 1 base and J shed 5 bases, with 12 bases lying between them. The CDR3 runs to 16 residues. Germline CDR1 is SGHAT and CDR2 is FQNNGV. In DNA, the CDR3 is TGTGCCAGCAGCTTAGGCCCAATCCCGAATAATTCACCCCTCCACTTT. It encodes CASSLGPIPNNSPLHF.

The chain is built from TRBV23-1 and TRBJ1-2, with 8 positions matching TRBD1. Being an ORF, TRBV23-1 has a function that is uncertain. This CDR3 has 15 amino acids. CDR3 in DNA: TGCCCCTCCTCAGGGGGCGCTTTTGGCATCTATGGCTACACCTTC. This encodes CPSSGGAFGIYGYTF.

This clone came up a few times. V and J are TRBV7-2 and TRBJ1-1; D is unresolved. Trimming removed 5 bases at V and 4 bases at J, with 17 bases between. The CDR3 is 15 amino acids. Germline V gene sequence: CDR1 SGHTA, CDR2 FQGNSA. CDR3 loop: CASSLGRSGFTEAFF. For the CDR3, the DNA is TGTGCCAGCAGCCTTGGGAGATCCGGGTTCACTGAAGCTTTCTTT. The whole variable domain, remainder taken from reference TRBV7-2 and TRBJ1-1, is GAGVSQSPSNKVTEKGKDVELRCDPISGHTALYWYRQSLGQGLEFLIYFQGNSAPDKSGLPSDRFSAERTGGSVSTLTIQRTQQEDSAVYLCASSLGRSGFTEAFFGQGTRLTVV.

The chain recombines TRBV4-3 with TRBJ1-6, with a weak D call TRBD1 (5 bases). Germline V CDR1 and CDR2: LGHNA, YSLEER. There are 19 residues in the CDR3. Trimming stripped 0 bases from V and 7 bases from J, with 22 bases between. CDR3: CASSQEWGGRGSGNSPLHF. As DNA, the CDR3 is TGCGCCAGCAGCCAAGAATGGGGAGGGAGGGGCTCAGGGAATTCACCCCTCCACTTT.

The rearrangement joins TRBV9 to TRBJ2-3; the D is unclear. The CDR3 is 12 residues long. CDR1 and CDR2 (germline): SGDLS, YYNGEE. The V end was cut by 3 bases, the J end by 0 bases, with 2 bases between. CDR3 region: CASSESTDTQYF. The CDR3 region has the DNA TGTGCCAGCAGCGAAAGCACAGATACGCAGTATTTT.

The chain couples TRBV6-5 to TRBJ1-1; TRBD1 matches 7 bases. The junction had 10 bases not matched to a gene; V was cut back by 6 bases and J by 3 bases. The CDR3 loop spans 15 amino acids. Germline CDR1 and CDR2: MNHEY and SVGAGI. CDR3 in DNA: TGTGCCAGCAGCCCCGCCGGGACAGCCCACACTGAAGCTTTCTTT. Translated: CASSPAGTAHTEAFF.

This chain connects TRBV5-6 to TRBJ2-7; no definite D call. Germline loops: CDR1 SGHDT, CDR2 YYEEEE. Trimming pared 4 bases from V and 2 bases from J, leaving 7 bases between. This CDR3 region has 12 residues. The CDR3: CASSRTPYEQYF. The CDR3 bases are TGTGCCAGCAGCCGGACCCCCTACGAGCAGTACTTC.

This chain links TRBV29-1 with TRBJ1-2; 8 bases line up with TRBD1. J gave up 7 bases and V 5 bases, and 6 bases lay outside the gene matches. The germline gives CDR1 SQVTM, CDR2 ANQGSEA. The CDR3 has 12 amino acids. In DNA form, the CDR3 reads TGCAGCGTTCGGGCAGGGGGCCCTGGCTACACCTTC. Residues: CSVRAGGPGYTF.